This paragraph covers one TCR beta chain sequence. TCR beta chains were sequenced at survey level with immunoSEQ. Profiling relied on immunoSEQ multiplex PCR, and the TCRdb table lists in-frame clones only, not all of them. The sample consists of approximately 70,000 clones, around 95% of them appearing once. The CDR3 has 15 amino acids. Per the germline V gene, CDR1 is LNHDA and CDR2 is SQIVND (reference sequence). Trimming at V came to 7 bases and at J to 2 bases, leaving 6 bases not matched to a gene. This receptor was obtained from a man aged 40-55 years with rheumatoid arthritis. The V gene is TRBV19, the J gene TRBJ2-1, with 9 bases that match TRBD2. The specimen sequenced was PBMCs. In DNA, the CDR3 is TGTGCCAGTACCCTGACTAGCGGAACCTACAATGAGCAGTTCTTC. Protein sequence: CASTLTSGTYNEQFF.